This TCR beta chain comes out of a study of OX40 agonist ivuxolimab in advanced cancers. This CDR3 has 12 residues. Trimming took 5 bases from V and 6 from J, leaving 11 bases between them. Germline V lookup: CDR1 SEHNR, CDR2 FQNEAQ (reference sequence). Method: immunoSEQ multiplex PCR; TCRdb's copy keeps in-frame clones and lacks some. The table lists approximately 22,000 clones, approximately 86% of them singletons. The receptor was isolated from an adult with an advanced solid tumor such as melanoma, head and neck, liver or kidney cancer. Specimen: CD4+ or CD8+ T cells sorted from blood, collected in a trial of the OX40 agonist ivuxolimab. The chain has TRBV7-9 and TRBJ2-7; D is uncertain. The CDR3 DNA follows: TGTGCCAGCAGCCCCCCACTTGCCGAGCAGTACTTC. It yields the protein CASSPPLAEQYF.